Shown below are 16 T cell receptor beta chains from a single sample sequenced in a study of vaccination effects on CD4 cells after COVID-19. The ViraFEST assay expanded antigen-specific CD4+ T cells with viral peptide pools before sequencing. Following culture for around 9 days, CD4+ T cells were isolated. Vaccinated recipients, who were negative for nucleocapsid antibodies, had no history of SARS-CoV-2 infection. For these receptors, no antigen is known. Here immunoSEQ multiplex PCR was the method, and the copy in TCRdb shows in-frame clones only, minus some. The table shows tens of thousands of clones, with 70% occurring only once. The sequencing here drew on CD4+ T cells from PBMCs cultured with SARS-CoV-2 spike peptides, taken before COVID-19 vaccination. Every receptor here comes from a human donor who received a COVID-19 vaccine.

The V and J genes are TRBV7-9 and TRBJ2-7; D is perhaps TRBD1 (6 bases). CDR1 is SEHNR, CDR2 FQNEAQ, per germline (reference sequence). V was pared by 2 bases and J by 5 bases, with 13 bases between. The CDR3 loop spans 14 amino acids. The CDR3 DNA reads TGTGCCAGCAGCTTAACTTTCTCAGGGGACGAGCAGTACTTC. It is translated as CASSLTFSGDEQYF.

The V call is TRBV28, the J call TRBJ1-2; 8 nucleotides agree with TRBD1. After removal of 6 bases from V and 3 bases from J, the junction contained 6 bases not matched to a gene. Germline CDR1 reads MDHEN; CDR2 reads SYDVKM. The CDR3 extends over 14 amino acids. The CDR3 nucleotides read TGTGCCAGCAGCCTAAGGGACAGGCACTATGGCTACACCTTC. Its translation is CASSLRDRHYGYTF.

The chain carries TRBV5-1 and TRBJ2-3, with D unclear. Germline V gene lookup returns CDR1 SGHRS and CDR2 YFSETQ. The CDR3 has 14 amino acids. V dropped 5 bases and J dropped 2 bases, with 12 bases sitting between them. The CDR3 nucleotides are TGCGCCAGCAGACCCGGCCAGGTCACAGATACGCAGTATTTT. Its translation is CASRPGQVTDTQYF. The variable domain in full, with the rest retrieved from reference TRBV5-1 and TRBJ2-3, is KAGVTQTPRYLIKTRGQQVTLSCSPISGHRSVSWYQQTPGQGLQFLFEYFSETQRNKGNFPGRFSGRQFSNSRSEMNVSTLELGDSALYLCASRPGQVTDTQYFGPGTRLTVL.

The V and J genes are TRBV12-3 or TRBV12-4 and TRBJ2-1; no reliable D call. Trimming took off 4 bases at V and 6 bases at J, with 7 bases between the two ends. The CDR3 is 12 amino acids. CDR3 sequence reads: CASSSRPNEQFF. In nucleotides, the CDR3 is TGTGCCAGCAGTTCTCGACCCAATGAGCAGTTCTTC.

V is TRBV7-2 and J is TRBJ1-3, with 8 bases lining up with TRBD1. The V gene end was trimmed by 0 bases and the J gene end by 7 bases; junction bases not matched to a gene: 5. Germline V gene lookup returns CDR1 SGHTA and CDR2 FQGNSA. The CDR3 runs 15 residues. The CDR3, as DNA: TGTGCCAGCAGCTTAGCGCCGGGACAGGTTAACACCATATATTTT. Amino acids: CASSLAPGQVNTIYF.

This chain connects TRBV20-1 to TRBJ2-7; 7 bases agree with TRBD2. CDR3 length: 13 residues. V lost 3 bases to trimming and J lost 7 bases; unmatched junction nucleotides: 9. From germline, CDR1 is DFQATT and CDR2 SNEGSKA (reference sequence). This CDR3 reads CSASLAGAREQYF. As DNA, the CDR3 is TGCAGTGCTAGTCTGGCGGGAGCTAGAGAGCAGTACTTC.

The rearrangement links TRBV12-3 or TRBV12-4 to TRBJ1-5; a possible D gene is TRBD1 (6 bases). Trimming pared 6 bases from V and 7 bases from J, leaving 10 bases between. The CDR3 is 12 amino acids. DNA of the CDR3: TGTGCCAGCAGCCAGGGGATCCAGCCCCAGCATTTT. This gives the protein CASSQGIQPQHF.

This clone was seen only once. The V and J genes are TRBV18 and TRBJ2-3; 9 nucleotides line up with TRBD2. There are 16 residues in the CDR3. With V trimmed by 3 bases and J by 2 bases, 6 bases remained unmatched. Germline CDR1 reads KGHSH; CDR2 reads LQKENI. Here the CDR3 reads CASSPLAGSSTDTQYF. CDR3 DNA sequence: TGTGCCAGCTCACCTCTAGCGGGATCTTCCACAGATACGCAGTATTTT.

V and J are TRBV28 and TRBJ1-4; D ambiguous. This CDR3 contains 14 residues. The V end was cut by 6 bases, the J end by 3 bases, with 11 bases between. Per the germline V gene, CDR1 is MDHEN and CDR2 is SYDVKM. CDR3 bases: TGTGCCAGCAGGCCCGGGTCATCTAATGAAAAACTGTTTTTT. Its translation is CASRPGSSNEKLFF.

This chain links TRBV6-5 with TRBJ2-3; D ambiguous. V was pared by 0 bases and J by 1 base, with 5 bases between. CDR3 length equals 14 residues. Looked up from germline, CDR1 is MNHEY and CDR2 is SVGAGI. Written as DNA, the CDR3 is TGTGCCAGCAGTTACTCGGATGGCACAGATACGCAGTATTTT. It translates to CASSYSDGTDTQYF.

The chain recombines TRBV5-5 with TRBJ2-1; a weak D match, TRBD2 (7 bases). The CDR3 extends over 14 amino acids. V was clipped by 1 base and J by 15 bases, with 20 bases between them. Germline-derived CDR1 and CDR2 are SGHKS and YYEKEE (reference sequence). CDR3 loop: CASSLHGGGPTGFF. The CDR3 DNA is TGTGCCAGCAGCTTGCACGGCGGGGGCCCGACGGGGTTCTTC.

This clone was seen a few times. This chain connects TRBV3-1 (or the pseudogene TRBV3-2) to TRBJ1-2, with D tentatively TRBD1 (5 bases). The ends were cut back, 1 base at V and 14 bases at J, with 14 bases in the middle. This CDR3 has 12 amino acids. Germline CDR1 is LGHDT and CDR2 is YNNKEL (reference sequence). The CDR3 DNA is TGTGCCAGCAGCCAAGCTGCAGGGCGTCATACCTTC. Its protein is CASSQAAGRHTF.

This chain uses TRBV11-2 with TRBJ2-3, with 9 bases identical to TRBD1. Germline loops: CDR1 SGHAT, CDR2 FQNNGV. V shed 4 bases and J 4 bases; nucleotides not matched to a gene: 6. There are 15 residues in the CDR3. The CDR3 DNA follows: TGTGCCAGCAGCTCCTACAGGGGGCGGGCAGATACGCAGTATTTT. The encoded protein is CASSSYRGRADTQYF.

The chain joins TRBV3-1 (or the pseudogene TRBV3-2) to TRBJ2-1; D possibly uses TRBD1 or TRBD2 (5 bases each). The CDR3 covers 17 residues. Germline V lookup: CDR1 LGHDT, CDR2 YNNKEL (reference sequence). The germline V and J ends were trimmed by 3 bases and 2 bases, with 17 bases remaining between them. The CDR3 region is CASSQVTGTLPYNEQFF. CDR3 in DNA: TGTGCCAGCAGCCAGGTGACCGGGACCTTGCCCTACAATGAGCAGTTCTTC.

The genes are TRBV6-6 and TRBJ1-6; 7 positions agree with TRBD1. Germline CDR1 reads MNHNY; CDR2 reads SVGAGI (reference sequence). The CDR3 has 14 amino acids. Losses at the gene ends were 7 bases for V and 8 bases for J; bases not matched to a gene: 8. CDR3 residues: CASIAGQAHSPLHF. In DNA form, the CDR3 reads TGTGCCAGCATTGCAGGACAGGCCCATTCACCCCTCCACTTT.

The count of this clone is one. J is TRBJ2-1 and V is TRBV6-2 or TRBV6-3, with 9 bases identical to TRBD2. Germline CDR1 is MNHEY and CDR2 is SVGEGT. Losses at the gene ends were 5 bases for V and 6 bases for J; bases not matched to a gene: 11. The CDR3 is 16 amino acids. The CDR3 reads CASSLKALAGINEQFF. The CDR3 DNA follows: TGTGCCAGCAGTCTCAAGGCCCTAGCGGGGATCAATGAGCAGTTCTTC.